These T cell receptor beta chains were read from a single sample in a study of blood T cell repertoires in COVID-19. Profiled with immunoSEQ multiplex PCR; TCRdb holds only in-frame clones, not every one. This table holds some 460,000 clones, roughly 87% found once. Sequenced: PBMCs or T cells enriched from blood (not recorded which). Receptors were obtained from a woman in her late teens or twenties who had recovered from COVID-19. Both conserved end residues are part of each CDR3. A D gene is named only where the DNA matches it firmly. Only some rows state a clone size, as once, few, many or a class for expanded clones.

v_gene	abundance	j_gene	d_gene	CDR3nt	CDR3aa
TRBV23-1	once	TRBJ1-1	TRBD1	TGCGCCAGCAGTCAATCGAACGGGACAGGGACGGAAGCTTTCTTT	CASSQSNGTGTEAFF
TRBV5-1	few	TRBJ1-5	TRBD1	TGCGCCAGCAGCTTGACAGGGGGCGGCAATCAGCCCCAGCATTTT	CASSLTGGGNQPQHF
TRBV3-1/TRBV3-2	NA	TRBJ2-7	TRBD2	TGTGCCAGCAGCCAAGGGGCGGGGGGTCTTTTTTACGAGCAGTACTTC	CASSQGAGGLFYEQYF
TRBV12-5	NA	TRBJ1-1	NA	TGTGCTAGTGGTTTGGACGCCGGTCAATCTTTCTTT	CASGLDAGQSFF
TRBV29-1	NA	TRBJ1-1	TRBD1	TGCAGCGCCTTACGGGGGACAGGGAACACTGAAGCTTTCTTT	CSALRGTGNTEAFF
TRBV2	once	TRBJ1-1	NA	TGTGCCAGCATCTTGGGGCTCATGAACACTGAAGCTTTCTTT	CASILGLMNTEAFF
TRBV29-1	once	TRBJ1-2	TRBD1	TGCAGCGCAGGGGGACAGGGCAACTATGGCTACACCTTC	CSAGGQGNYGYTF
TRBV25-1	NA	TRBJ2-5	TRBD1	TGTGCCAGCGCAGACAGGGTGGTGGAGACCCAGTACTTC	CASADRVVETQYF
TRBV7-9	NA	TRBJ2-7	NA	TGTGCCAGCAGCCTAGCAAACAGCACCTACGAGCAGTACTTC	CASSLANSTYEQYF
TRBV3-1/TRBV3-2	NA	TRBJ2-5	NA	TGTGCCAGCAGCCAAGATCTGGCAGGTGCCCAAGAGACCCAGTACTTC	CASSQDLAGAQETQYF
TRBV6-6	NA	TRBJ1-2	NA	TGTGCCAGCAGTTACTACGACATAAACTATGGCTACACCTTC	CASSYYDINYGYTF
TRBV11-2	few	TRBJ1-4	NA	TGTGCCAGCAGCTTAGACACGGCAGGGGAACTGTTTTTT	CASSLDTAGELFF
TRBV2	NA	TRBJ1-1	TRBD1	TGTGCCAGCACCCCGACAGGGGTTAACACTGAAGCTTTCTTT	CASTPTGVNTEAFF
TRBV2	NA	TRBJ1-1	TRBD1	TGTGCCAGCAGTGAAGGGGACAGGGGGCTTTCCGAAGCTTTCTTT	CASSEGDRGLSEAFF
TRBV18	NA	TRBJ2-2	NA	TGTGCCAGCTCACCCTACAACACCGGGGAGCTGTTTTTT	CASSPYNTGELFF
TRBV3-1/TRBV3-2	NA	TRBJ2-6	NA	TGTGCCAGCTCCTTATCGTCTGGGGCCAACGTCCTGACTTTC	CASSLSSGANVLTF
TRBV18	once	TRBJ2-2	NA	TGTGCCAGCCCCCTTGGTGGGAGCACGAACACCGGGGAGCTGTTTTTT	CASPLGGSTNTGELFF
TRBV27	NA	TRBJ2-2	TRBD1	TGTGCCACCACGATACCAGGGGGAGCGGGGGAGCTGTTTTTT	CATTIPGGAGELFF
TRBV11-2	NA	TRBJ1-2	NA	TGTGCCAGCAGCTTATCCAGTGGTCTGTACACCTTC	CASSLSSGLYTF
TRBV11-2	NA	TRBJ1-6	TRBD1	TGTGCCAGCAGCTTGACGGGACAGCATGGTTCACCCCTCCACTTT	CASSLTGQHGSPLHF
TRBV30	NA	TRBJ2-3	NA	TGTGCCTGGACGCCGGGTTGGGCAGATACGCAGTATTTT	CAWTPGWADTQYF
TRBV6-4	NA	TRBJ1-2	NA	TGTGCCAGCAGTGACCTGGGTGGCGGTGGCTACACCTTC	CASSDLGGGGYTF
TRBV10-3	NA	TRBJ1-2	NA	TGTGCCATCAGTGAGTTCACAGGTTATGGCTACACCTTC	CAISEFTGYGYTF
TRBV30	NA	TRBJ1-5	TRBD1	TGTGCCTGGAGTCGGACAGGGGATTGGCAGCCCCAGCATTTT	CAWSRTGDWQPQHF
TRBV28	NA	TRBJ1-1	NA	TGTGCCAGCAGTTCTCCATCCGGGGGAACTGAAGCTTTCTTT	CASSSPSGGTEAFF
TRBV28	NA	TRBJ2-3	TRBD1	TGTGCCAGCAGAGAGAGGGGGCGCACAGATACGCAGTATTTT	CASRERGRTDTQYF